This T cell receptor beta chain was sequenced during a study of blood T cells in healthy people across ages. Sample-barcoded 5' priming and a J-beta primer mix drove a second PCR of roughly 6 to 12 cycles. TCRdb passed the 5' RACE reads through MiXCR, listing each CDR3 protein once. The sample carries some 370,000 distinct CDR3 sequences, 52% recorded once. In germline, CDR1 is DFQATT, CDR2 SNEGSKA (reference sequence). The CDR3 length is 20 residues. The germline V and J ends were trimmed by 0 bases and 2 bases, with 23 bases remaining between them. The sample taken for sequencing was blood. This sequence joins TRBV20-1 and TRBJ2-6; possible D gene TRBD2, 5 bases. This TCR came from a man in his 60s in good health. CDR3 loop: CSARDPAVPGVLAGANVLTF. Here the CDR3 DNA reads TGCAGTGCTAGAGATCCAGCAGTACCCGGGGTTCTTGCTGGGGCCAACGTCCTGACTTTC.